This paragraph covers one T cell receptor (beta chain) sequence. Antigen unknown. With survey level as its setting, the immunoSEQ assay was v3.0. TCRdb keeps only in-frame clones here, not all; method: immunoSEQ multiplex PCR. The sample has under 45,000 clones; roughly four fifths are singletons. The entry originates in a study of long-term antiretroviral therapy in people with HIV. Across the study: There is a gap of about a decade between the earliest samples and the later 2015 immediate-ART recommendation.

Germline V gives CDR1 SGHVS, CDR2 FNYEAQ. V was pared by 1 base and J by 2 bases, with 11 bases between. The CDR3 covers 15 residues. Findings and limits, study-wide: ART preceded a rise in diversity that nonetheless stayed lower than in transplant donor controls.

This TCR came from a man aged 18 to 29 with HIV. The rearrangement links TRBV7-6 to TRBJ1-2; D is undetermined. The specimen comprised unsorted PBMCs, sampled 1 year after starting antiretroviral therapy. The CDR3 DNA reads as TGTGCCAGCAGCTTAGGACCGGATCCGAACTATGGCTACACCTTC. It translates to CASSLGPDPNYGYTF.